These 17 T cell receptor beta chains were all obtained from the same sample, sequenced in a study of T cells in localized non-small cell lung cancer. TCRdb keeps only in-frame clones here, not all; method: immunoSEQ multiplex PCR. The data show around 20,000 clones, with roughly nine tenths seen just once and approximately 2.7% held by the top ten. Source: peripheral blood, taken before any cancer treatment. The receptors here all came from a woman aged 35-75 years with stage I lung adenocarcinoma.

This clone has only a few counts. V usage is TRBV27 and J usage is TRBJ2-7, with TRBD2 identical over 7 bases. V shed 6 bases, J shed 2 bases, and the junction held 7 bases outside the gene matches. The CDR3 length is 14 residues. CDR1 is MNHEY, CDR2 SMNVEV, per germline (reference sequence). The CDR3 here is CASRPSGTTYEQYF. DNA of the CDR3: TGTGCCAGCAGGCCCTCCGGGACTACCTACGAGCAGTACTTC.

The chain joins TRBV11-3 to TRBJ2-5; D not resolved. The CDR3 is made up of 12 amino acids. V lost 2 bases to trimming and J lost 2 bases, with 3 bases between them. Germline V lookup: CDR1 SGHNT, CDR2 YENEEA. The CDR3 nucleotides are TGTGCCAGCAGCTTAAATCAAGAGACCCAGTACTTC. Amino acid sequence: CASSLNQETQYF.

V usage is TRBV6-6 and J usage is TRBJ1-1; D is perhaps TRBD1 (5 bases). V was trimmed by 9 bases and J by 3 bases, leaving 20 bases between them. This CDR3 spans 15 amino acids. CDR1 and CDR2 (germline): MNHNY, SVGAGI (reference sequence). The CDR3 reads CASKISLRGDTEAFF. CDR3 nucleotide sequence: TGTGCCAGTAAGATCTCCCTACGGGGGGACACTGAAGCTTTCTTT.

This sequence joins TRBV2 and TRBJ1-1; D may be TRBD1 (6 bases). The V and J ends lost 7 bases and 7 bases respectively, with 13 bases between them. The V gene's germline CDR1 is SNHLY and CDR2 FYNNEI. CDR3 size: 12 residues. The CDR3 loop is CASTGGGFEAFF. Written as DNA, the CDR3 is TGTGCCAGCACAGGAGGGGGATTTGAAGCTTTCTTT. Full variable domain (remainder filled in from reference TRBV2 and TRBJ1-1): EPEVTQTPSHQVTQMGQEVILRCVPISNHLYFYWYRQILGQKVEFLVSFYNNEISEKSEIFDDQFSVERPDGSNFTLKIRSTKLEDSAMYFCASTGGGFEAFFGQGTRLTVV.

The chain employs TRBV4-3 and TRBJ2-3; TRBD2 matches 7 bases. Trimming cost V 4 bases and J 1 base; bases outside gene matches: 11. Per germline, CDR1 LGHNA and CDR2 YSLEER. This CDR3 has 17 residues. CDR3 amino acids: CASSRDPWAGGTDTQYF. As DNA, the CDR3 is TGCGCCAGCAGCCGAGACCCTTGGGCGGGGGGCACAGATACGCAGTATTTT.

The V call is TRBV2, the J call TRBJ2-3; weak D call: TRBD1 (6 bases). V lost 4 bases to trimming and J lost 2 bases, with 7 bases between them. The CDR3 is made up of 13 amino acids. The germline V gene has CDR1 SNHLY and CDR2 FYNNEI. The CDR3: CASSGTVTDTQYF. The CDR3, as DNA: TGTGCCAGCAGTGGGACAGTCACAGATACGCAGTATTTT.

V gene TRBV6-5 combines with J gene TRBJ2-1; 10 bases are a match to TRBD2. Trimming cost V 2 bases and J 6 bases; bases outside gene matches: 4. The CDR3 loop spans 15 amino acids. The germline gives CDR1 MNHEY, CDR2 SVGAGI. CDR3 DNA: TGTGCCAGCAGTTACCTAGCGGGAGACCTCAATGAGCAGTTCTTC. Its protein is CASSYLAGDLNEQFF.

The CDR3 reads CASSESIGGLGQAFF. CDR3 nucleotides: TGCGCCAGCAGTGAGTCTATCGGGGGATTGGGACAAGCTTTCTTT. The rearrangement joins TRBV10-1 to TRBJ1-1; a weak D match, TRBD1 (5 bases). Trimming left V 0 bases short and J 9 bases short, with 17 bases between. This CDR3 region has 15 residues. The V gene's germline CDR1 is WNHNN and CDR2 SYGVQD (reference sequence).

The J gene is TRBJ2-7, the V gene TRBV20-1, with D perhaps being TRBD1 or TRBD2 (5 bases each). The CDR3 has 11 amino acids. Trimming removed 0 bases from V and 6 bases from J, with 6 bases in between. Germline-derived CDR1 and CDR2 are DFQATT and SNEGSKA (reference sequence). The CDR3 bases are TGCAGTGCTAGAGATGGGACCGAGCAGTACTTC. As protein: CSARDGTEQYF.

The rearrangement uses TRBV28 and TRBJ1-1; no firm D call. Trimming pared 7 bases from V and 0 bases from J, leaving 9 bases between. The CDR3 has 13 amino acids. Germline loops: CDR1 MDHEN, CDR2 SYDVKM. CDR3 loop: CASIVRLNTEAFF. The CDR3, as DNA: TGTGCCAGCATAGTCAGACTGAACACTGAAGCTTTCTTT.

V usage is TRBV9 and J usage is TRBJ1-3, with a weak D call TRBD1 (5 bases). Looked up from germline, CDR1 is SGDLS and CDR2 is YYNGEE. This CDR3 spans 17 amino acids. Trimming pared 4 bases from V and 1 base from J, leaving 18 bases between. CDR3 bases: TGTGCCAGCAGCCCTCCGTGGGGGGGATCGTCTGGAAACACCATATATTTT. Protein: CASSPPWGGSSGNTIYF.

The rearrangement links TRBV5-1 to TRBJ2-5; 7 bases agree with TRBD2. The CDR3 loop spans 16 amino acids. The germline gives CDR1 SGHRS, CDR2 YFSETQ. The ends lost 1 base at V and 2 bases at J; junction bases unmatched: 8. The DNA for the CDR3 is TGCGCCAGCAGCTTGTTGGCTAGCGGAGTACAAGAGACCCAGTACTTC. Its protein is CASSLLASGVQETQYF.

The CDR3 here is CASSEYRRIGWHGYTF. The CDR3 DNA follows: TGTGCCAGCAGTGAATATAGACGGATAGGTTGGCATGGCTACACCTTC. The chain links TRBV25-1 to TRBJ1-2; D not certain. The germline V and J ends were trimmed by 0 bases and 6 bases, with 17 bases remaining between them. This CDR3 comprises 16 residues. Looked up from germline, CDR1 is MGHDK and CDR2 is SYGVNS.

V is TRBV7-9 and J is TRBJ1-5, with a weak D call TRBD1 (6 bases). This CDR3 has 15 residues. The V gene lost 8 bases and the J gene lost 6 bases, with 20 bases spanning the gap. Per germline, CDR1 SEHNR and CDR2 FQNEAQ (reference sequence). In DNA form, the CDR3 reads TGTGCCAGCTCGGGGGGGCCCCGGGACGGTCAGCCCCAGCATTTT. It is translated as CASSGGPRDGQPQHF.

This clone was seen only once. The chain uses TRBV10-3 and TRBJ1-1, with 10 bases lining up with TRBD1. CDR1 ENHRY and CDR2 SYGVKD come from the germline V gene. The CDR3 is 14 amino acids. After removal of 6 bases from V and 3 bases from J, the junction contained 4 bases not matched to a gene. The CDR3: CAISTGTGDTEAFF. Here the CDR3 DNA reads TGTGCCATCAGCACCGGGACAGGGGACACTGAAGCTTTCTTT.

The V and J genes are TRBV7-2 and TRBJ2-5; weak D call: TRBD1 (6 bases). The CDR3 contains 13 residues. V was pared by 5 bases and J by 3 bases, with 10 bases between. CDR1 is SGHTA and CDR2 is FQGNSA in the germline V gene. Here the CDR3 DNA reads TGTGCCAGCAGCGCCGGACAGAAAGAGACCCAGTACTTC. Amino acid sequence: CASSAGQKETQYF. The variable domain in full, with the rest retrieved from reference TRBV7-2 and TRBJ2-5, is GAGVSQSPSNKVTEKGKDVELRCDPISGHTALYWYRQSLGQGLEFLIYFQGNSAPDKSGLPSDRFSAERTGGSVSTLTIQRTQQEDSAVYLCASSAGQKETQYFGPGTRLLVL.

CDR3 residues: CASSQSRDHEQYF. The CDR3 DNA reads TGTGCCAGCAGCCAGTCCCGGGACCACGAGCAGTACTTC. The chain is built from TRBV14 and TRBJ2-7; D assignment may be TRBD1 or TRBD2 (5 bases each). Germline V gives CDR1 SGHDN, CDR2 FVKESK. V was trimmed by 3 bases and J by 5 bases, leaving 11 bases between them. The CDR3 spans 13 residues.